The present entry profiles one T cell receptor beta chain with its context. What it binds is unknown. The sample is drawn from a study of follicular helper T cells after annual influenza vaccination. For the study at large: For some subjects, blood spans the 2013-2014, 2014-2015 and 2015-2016 annual vaccinations.

There are 15 residues in the CDR3. V lost 3 bases to trimming and J lost 5 bases; unmatched junction nucleotides: 7. Germline-derived CDR1 and CDR2 are MNHNS and SASEGT. Time point indicated: 2013-2014 season, 7 days after vaccination. Vaccine contraindications, substance abuse, HIV/AIDS, active malignancy and active illness excluded donors. General study points: ICOS+CD38+ cTfh clonality change tracked circulating plasmablast frequency change. Successive annual vaccinations recalled a recurrent oligoclonal ICOS+CD38+ cTfh response with influenza-specific clonotypes.

Repertoires were generated with immunoSEQ multiplex PCR, while TCRdb's copy carries only in-frame clones and drops some. The sample holds more than 7,000 clones, about 83% seen once. The source material was CXCR5+ CD38- circulating T follicular helper cells from blood, sampled 7 days after influenza vaccination. Subset denoted: circulating Tfh, non-naive CD4+CXCR5+PD-1+ (ICOS+CD38+ or ICOS-CD38-). The chain is built from TRBV6-1 and TRBJ1-5, with 7 nucleotides matching TRBD1. This sequence was found in an adult who received the influenza vaccine. This CDR3 is CASSDNRGAHQPQHF. The CDR3 region has the DNA TGTGCCAGCAGTGATAACAGGGGCGCCCATCAGCCCCAGCATTTT.